This T cell receptor (beta chain) stems from a study of CD8 T cells in Susac syndrome (dated by TCRdb to about 2019). Describing the broader study: The study used repertoire sequencing to test whether antigen drove CD8+ T cell activation and differentiation in Susac syndrome. Clonality of the CD8+ T cell repertoire was compared between about a dozen healthy donors, approximately 14 Susac syndrome patients and approximately 16 multiple sclerosis patients.

The germline V end is reduced by 4 bases and the J end by 4 bases; junction bases left unmatched: 9. Counted from cysteine to phenylalanine, this CDR3 has 16 amino acids. Only the CDR3 region is kept as DNA, spanning 48 bases read in frame from base 1. As encoded in the germline V gene, CDR1 is LGHNA while CDR2 is YSLEER. High-throughput TCR beta sequencing profiled peripheral blood CD8+ and CD4+ T cells from healthy donors, Susac syndrome patients and multiple sclerosis patients. Healthy donors were included as age- and sex-matched controls. CD8+ TEMRA cells were enriched by FACS, while bulk CD8+ and CD4+ T cells were purified by magnetic negative isolation. Blood was drawn into EDTA tubes, processed within 24 hours, and PBMCs were isolated by density gradient centrifugation. PBMCs destined for TCR sequencing were cryopreserved in liquid nitrogen and later thawed in a 37 °C water bath. A purity of at least 90% was achieved for sorted or isolated CD4+, CD8+ and CD8+ TEMRA cells.

Broad study findings and their caveats: The TCR sequencing and HLA analysis was acknowledged to have included a relatively small number of individuals.

RNA was extracted using the RNeasy kit, and about 0.45 to 1 microgram was reverse transcribed with random hexamers. TCR beta CDR3 regions were amplified with the immunoSEQ multiplex PCR assay covering 54 Vbeta and 13 Jbeta segments. Bias from PCR amplification was corrected by using a synthetic template baseline for primer optimization and for computational correction. From the authors' description of their analysis: Reads were annotated to V, D and J genes per IMGT and analyzed with immunoSEQ Analyzer, keeping only productive sequences. Clonality was computed as one minus Shannon entropy normalized by log2 of the number of productive unique sequences. Public and private clones were assessed among the 100 most prevalent clones of each patient and control. Clones were defined as Susac-specific if absent from the healthy and MS cohorts, from 900 to 1,200 published viral clones and from other ImmuneACCESS disease sequences. TCRdb trimmed public reads at Q25 via fastp, called clones via MiXCR and kept in-frame beta chains. Rows are combined by CDR3 protein, so each entry shows the most common genes and DNA. The authors' filters were not applied to this entry. For this sample the table gives under 150,000 distinct CDR3 sequences, of which approximately 93% were detected only once. The ten largest clones take up around 0.29% of the sample.

As regards this clonotype: It lacks a known antigen. The input lacks base qualities; no much larger clone sits a single base away.

The chain is made from TRBV4-3 and TRBJ2-7, with 11 central nucleotides matching TRBD2. The source is a human donor in good health. The sample was CD8+ T cells from PBMCs. The CDR3 region has the sequence CASSPGLAVLGYEQYF. The nucleotides read TGCGCCAGCAGCCCGGGACTAGCGGTTCTCGGGTACGAGCAGTACTTC.